A selection of T cell receptor beta chains follows, all from one sample in a study of blood T cell repertoires in COVID-19. TCRdb's copy holds only in-frame clones and misses some; the assay was immunoSEQ multiplex PCR. The sample has about 53,000 clones, roughly 89% seen once. The sequenced sample consisted of peripheral blood. All receptors derive from a man between 45 and 60 years old with acute or convalescent COVID-19. Both conserved end residues are part of each CDR3. A D gene is named only where the DNA matches it firmly. Only part of the rows carry a size: once, few, many, or a class if the clone is expanded.

J gene,V gene,clone size,D gene,CDR3 protein,CDR3 DNA
TRBJ1-5,TRBV4-1,.,.,CASSLMHSSNQPQHF,TGCGCCAGCAGCCTAATGCATAGTAGCAATCAGCCCCAGCATTTT
TRBJ1-2,TRBV7-9,.,.,CASSFRTAYGYTF,TGTGCCAGCAGCTTCCGGACAGCCTATGGCTACACCTTC
TRBJ2-2,TRBV11-3,.,.,CASSLEQGNTGELFF,TGTGCCAGCAGCTTAGAACAGGGTAACACCGGGGAGCTGTTTTTT
TRBJ2-7,TRBV5-5,few,TRBD1,CASSFGTGGDEQYF,TGTGCCAGCAGCTTCGGGACAGGGGGCGACGAGCAGTACTTC
TRBJ1-2,TRBV6-1,.,.,CASSELTGLNYGYTF,TGTGCCAGCAGTGAATTAACAGGGCTTAACTATGGCTACACCTTC
TRBJ1-2,TRBV15,.,.,CATSRAGGSNYGYTF,TGTGCCACCAGCAGAGCCGGAGGTTCGAACTATGGCTACACCTTC
TRBJ2-7,TRBV28,.,TRBD2,CASRQSSGSYEQYF,TGTGCCAGCAGACAGTCTAGCGGCTCCTACGAGCAGTACTTC
TRBJ1-6,TRBV25-1,.,TRBD1,CATASDRGFSPLHF,TGTGCCACCGCGTCGGACAGGGGATTTTCACCCCTCCACTTT
TRBJ2-1,TRBV6-1,few,TRBD2,CASSEVVAGAYNEQFF,TGTGCCAGCAGTGAAGTAGTAGCGGGGGCCTACAATGAGCAGTTCTTC
TRBJ1-2,TRBV27,.,TRBD1,CASTTGGSYGYTF,TGTGCCAGCACCACAGGGGGCAGCTATGGCTACACCTTC
TRBJ2-7,TRBV4-1,.,.,CASSQDPGTYEQYF,TGCGCCAGCAGCCAAGATCCTGGCACCTACGAGCAGTACTTC
TRBJ1-1,TRBV29-1,.,.,CSARGGAAEAFF,TGCAGCGCCCGTGGAGGGGCTGCTGAAGCTTTCTTT
TRBJ2-6,TRBV6-4,.,.,CASSDVGSSGANVLTF,TGTGCCAGCAGTGACGTAGGGAGCTCTGGGGCCAACGTCCTGACTTTC
TRBJ2-1,TRBV9,.,.,CASSAGWSEQFF,TGTGCCAGCAGCGCCGGCTGGAGTGAGCAGTTCTTC
TRBJ1-6,TRBV10-3,.,.,CAISQGYDSPLHF,TGTGCCATCAGCCAGGGGTACGACTCACCCCTCCACTTT
TRBJ2-1,TRBV7-2,.,TRBD1,CASSLDRGLGNEQFF,TGTGCCAGCAGCTTAGACAGGGGGCTAGGTAATGAGCAGTTCTTC
TRBJ2-7,TRBV6-5,.,.,CASSYLRTNRYEQYF,TGTGCCAGCAGTTACTTACGGACTAATCGATACGAGCAGTACTTC
TRBJ2-5,TRBV15,.,.,CATSREPGGAGETQYF,TGTGCCACCAGCAGAGAACCCGGGGGAGCGGGAGAGACCCAGTACTTC
TRBJ1-2,TRBV27,.,TRBD1,CASSFRQGSYGYTF,TGTGCCAGCAGTTTCCGACAGGGTTCCTATGGCTACACCTTC
TRBJ2-5,TRBV13,few,.,CASRFGGEETQYF,TGTGCCAGCAGGTTCGGAGGGGAAGAGACCCAGTACTTC
TRBJ1-6,TRBV25-1,.,.,CASSERGMSSYNSPLHF,TGTGCCAGCAGTGAAAGAGGGATGAGCTCCTATAATTCACCCCTCCACTTT
TRBJ2-7,TRBV14,.,TRBD1,CASSQVGTGLEQYF,TGTGCCAGCAGCCAAGTGGGGACAGGGCTCGAGCAGTACTTC
TRBJ2-5,TRBV5-6,once,.,CASSLAVVGETQYF,TGTGCCAGCAGCTTGGCCGTGGTCGGGGAGACCCAGTACTTC
TRBJ1-5,TRBV2,.,.,CASSVREGVGQPQHF,TGTGCCAGCAGTGTCAGGGAAGGGGTGGGTCAGCCCCAGCATTTT
TRBJ2-7,TRBV11-2,.,.,CASSPARGRQVLRSEQYF,TGTGCCAGCAGCCCTGCTAGGGGCCGACAGGTCCTTAGAAGCGAGCAGTACTTC
TRBJ1-5,TRBV18,.,TRBD1,CASSRGPGQGNWASNQPQHF,TGTGCCAGCTCGCGGGGTCCGGGACAGGGAAATTGGGCGAGCAATCAGCCCCAGCATTTT
TRBJ1-1,TRBV9,.,TRBD1,CASGTGYTEAFF,TGTGCCAGCGGGACAGGATACACTGAAGCTTTCTTT
TRBJ2-7,TRBV5-1,.,.,CASRQGYEQYF,TGCGCCAGCAGACAGGGATACGAGCAGTACTTC
TRBJ1-5,TRBV7-2,.,.,CASSFGQSNQPQHF,TGTGCCAGCAGCTTCGGACAGAGCAATCAGCCCCAGCATTTT
TRBJ1-2,TRBV28,.,TRBD1,CASSSGQGAAGYTF,TGTGCCAGCAGTTCTGGACAGGGGGCAGCTGGCTACACCTTC
TRBJ1-4,TRBV11-2,once,.,CASSLGNRVREKLFF,TGTGCCAGCAGCTTAGGCAACAGGGTTCGGGAAAAACTGTTTTTT
TRBJ1-2,TRBV27,.,TRBD1,CASSLQGVGYGYTF,TGTGCCAGCAGTTTACAGGGGGTCGGCTATGGCTACACCTTC
TRBJ2-7,TRBV18,.,.,CASSPYTGLEAYEQYF,TGTGCCAGCTCACCGTACACAGGGCTTGAGGCCTACGAGCAGTACTTC
TRBJ2-3,TRBV5-5,.,TRBD1,CASRPRGTGLDTQYF,TGTGCCAGCAGACCGCGAGGGACAGGGTTAGATACGCAGTATTTT
TRBJ2-7,TRBV2,.,.,CASSEEGHETYEQYF,TGTGCCAGCAGTGAGGAGGGTCACGAAACCTACGAGCAGTACTTC
TRBJ1-1,TRBV28,.,.,CASSFGVGLLGTEAFF,TGTGCCAGCAGTTTCGGCGTGGGGCTGTTGGGAACTGAAGCTTTCTTT
TRBJ2-3,TRBV15,.,.,CATSRAPESTDTQYF,TGTGCCACCAGCAGAGCCCCGGAGAGCACAGATACGCAGTATTTT
TRBJ2-3,TRBV5-3,.,TRBD1,CARPARRRPGQGTDTQYF,TGTGCCAGACCGGCCCGGCGTAGGCCGGGACAGGGGACAGATACGCAGTATTTT
TRBJ1-2,TRBV19,.,TRBD1,CASTPQGGLIGYTF,TGTGCCAGTACCCCACAGGGGGGTCTAATTGGCTACACCTTC
TRBJ2-7,TRBV30,.,TRBD2,CAWSGPSGGYEQYF,TGTGCCTGGAGTGGGCCTAGCGGGGGCTACGAGCAGTACTTC
TRBJ1-5,TRBV12-5,.,TRBD1,CASGLAPAGTGFNQPQHF,TGTGCTAGTGGTTTGGCCCCTGCCGGGACAGGGTTCAATCAGCCCCAGCATTTT
TRBJ1-5,TRBV6-1,.,TRBD1,CASGEERTGPPMEPQHF,TGTGCCAGCGGCGAAGAGAGGACAGGACCTCCCATGGAGCCCCAGCATTTT
TRBJ2-2,TRBV28,.,.,CASSGAGASNTGELFF,TGTGCCAGCTCAGGGGCGGGGGCCTCGAACACCGGGGAGCTGTTTTTT
TRBJ1-2,TRBV28,.,TRBD1,CASSRPLTGKGNYGYTF,TGTGCCAGCAGTCGACCCCTGACAGGGAAGGGGAACTATGGCTACACCTTC
TRBJ1-1,TRBV5-1,.,.,CASSWTRGNTEAFF,TGCGCCAGCAGCTGGACAAGGGGGAACACTGAAGCTTTCTTT
TRBJ2-5,TRBV27,.,.,CASSLRLDLRETQYF,TGTGCCAGCAGCCTGCGACTAGACCTCAGAGAGACCCAGTACTTC
TRBJ1-1,TRBV6-5,.,.,CASSYSIRSEAFF,TGTGCCAGCAGTTACTCGATCAGGTCTGAAGCTTTCTTT
TRBJ2-7,TRBV9,.,.,CASSVGVTTYEQYF,TGTGCCAGCAGCGTAGGGGTCACTACCTACGAGCAGTACTTC
TRBJ1-5,TRBV6-5,.,.,CASSRKYGNQPQHF,TGTGCCAGCAGCAGGAAGTACGGCAATCAGCCCCAGCATTTT